This T cell receptor beta chain was identified during a study of blood T cell repertoires in COVID-19. The protocol was immunoSEQ multiplex PCR, while the TCRdb copy is restricted to in-frame clones and leaves out a portion. The sample lists around 200,000 clones; roughly four fifths were seen once. CDR3 length: 15 residues. Germline V gene lookup returns CDR1 KGHSH and CDR2 LQKENI. The V gene lost 4 bases and the J gene lost 4 bases, with 16 bases spanning the gap. This clone was picked up a small number of times. Sequencing used peripheral blood. This receptor was taken from a human donor in a cohort sampled during active COVID-19. The chain has TRBV18 and TRBJ1-1, with a weak D call TRBD1 (5 bases). CDR3 DNA: TGTGCCAGCTCACAGCAGACAGTCGGTACCACTGAAGCTTTCTTT. This gives the protein CASSQQTVGTTEAFF.